Listed below are T cell receptor beta chains from one sample, sequenced in a study of T cells in Graves' hyperthyroidism and ophthalmopathy. In TCRdb, the multiplex PCR reads were re-called with MiXCR into one record per CDR3 protein. In the table there are a few hundred thousand distinct CDR3 sequences, 13% of which are singletons. Material: blood. All receptors come from a woman aged 18-35 years with Graves' hyperthyroidism. Both conserved end residues are trimmed from each CDR3. Each record gives: J gene, V gene, CDR3 length, clone size, CDR3 protein. Size values are once, few and many counts, or a class for expanded clones, and some rows have none.

>TRBJ2-7|TRBV7-2|14|many
ASSISALQGAGEQY
>TRBJ1-1|TRBV12-3/TRBV12-4|12|many
ASSLFNGETEAF
>TRBJ2-5|TRBV5-6|16|many
ASSLGLARRPKQETQY
>TRBJ2-3|TRBV2|13|many
ASSGGRLFGDTQY
>TRBJ2-3|TRBV7-3|12|many
ASSAGGSSNTQY
>TRBJ1-6|TRBV9|13|NA
ASSVVPGDYSPLH
>TRBJ2-3|TRBV29-1|13|many
SVELDRTYTDTQY
>TRBJ2-3|TRBV5-8|15|many
ASSLRLAGGPTDTQY
>TRBJ1-2|TRBV12-3/TRBV12-4|11|many
ASRGRTRYGYT
>TRBJ1-1|TRBV9|11|many
ASSVQGSTEAF
>TRBJ1-2|TRBV20-1|12|NA
SARNDRGRYGYT
>TRBJ1-6|TRBV11-2|11|many
AGSSGPGSPLH
>TRBJ2-1|TRBV13|14|NA
ASSPLSRQGVGEQF
>TRBJ2-3|TRBV15|10|few
ATSRKTDTQY
>TRBJ2-7|TRBV6-2/TRBV6-3|11|NA
ASLGGRSYEQY
>TRBJ2-3|TRBV20-1|11|many
SVRRAGTDTQY
>TRBJ2-7|TRBV5-1|12|many
ASSPGQGANEQY
>TRBJ2-7|TRBV6-2/TRBV6-3|10|many
ASSLGFYEQY
>TRBJ2-2|TRBV5-8|13|few
ASSPLGLNTGELF
>TRBJ2-7|TRBV28|13|NA
ASSYSRDSGYEQY
>TRBJ1-3|TRBV13|14|few
ASSLPTGSSGNTIY
>TRBJ2-5|TRBV12-3/TRBV12-4|12|many
ASSLRPGEETQY
>TRBJ1-2|TRBV29-1|14|many
SVGGGQGRTNYGYT
>TRBJ2-1|TRBV2|12|many
ASSVALAGGEQF
>TRBJ2-7|TRBV20-1|13|many
SADPADTVNYEQY
>TRBJ1-2|TRBV30|11|many
ACTGQGNYGYT
>TRBJ2-3|TRBV5-8|13|NA
ASSSRAEPTDTQY
>TRBJ2-7|TRBV27|12|once
ASSLAGGAGEQY
>TRBJ2-1|TRBV5-1|10|many
ASSLESAEQF
>TRBJ2-1|TRBV9|16|many
ASSVTSGGRSAYNEQF
>TRBJ1-1|TRBV12-3/TRBV12-4|14|many
ASSSLGTPRNTEAF
>TRBJ2-3|TRBV28|14|many
ASSPPPGGSTDTQY
>TRBJ1-5|TRBV7-2|12|many
ASTLETHHTLQH
>TRBJ1-2|TRBV2|11|few
ASGTGTSYGYT
>TRBJ2-3|TRBV5-4|10|NA
ASSPAGATQY
>TRBJ2-7|TRBV19|11|NA
ASRSEGSYEQY
>TRBJ2-1|TRBV6-2/TRBV6-3|10|many
ASSEGYNEQF
>TRBJ2-2|TRBV12-3/TRBV12-4|11|many
ATEVGETGELF
>TRBJ1-2|TRBV20-1|11|many
SARGQGNYGYT
>TRBJ2-7|TRBV6-2/TRBV6-3|13|few
ASTRPAGGPHEQY
>TRBJ2-2|TRBV4-3|11|NA
ASSPTATGELF
>TRBJ2-5|TRBV27|13|many
ASSFGLAAQETQY
>TRBJ2-7|TRBV30|12|many
AWSVRSRQAEQY
>TRBJ2-1|TRBV20-1|10|NA
SACGGYDEQF
>TRBJ2-7|TRBV2|10|many
ASRGPSYEQY
>TRBJ2-5|TRBV5-1|11|many
ASRLTSEETQY
>TRBJ1-2|TRBV29-1|10|many
SAETAMGGYT
>TRBJ1-2|TRBV9|13|once
ASSAEDIHNYGYT
>TRBJ1-5|TRBV20-1|10|NA
SARATNQPQH
>TRBJ2-1|TRBV7-9|15|NA
ASSTGLAGGAYNEQF
>TRBJ1-5|TRBV6-1|12|many
ASSEGDGNQPQH
>TRBJ2-3|TRBV5-4|13|NA
ASSLEGTGLDTQY
>TRBJ1-5|TRBV15|12|many
ATSMRGAAQPQH